The entry that follows covers one T cell receptor (beta chain) sequence. CDR3 length: 12 residues. Germline CDR1 SEHNR, CDR2 FQNEAQ (reference sequence). Trimming stripped 5 bases from V and 8 bases from J, with 12 bases between. This record belongs to a study of blood T cell repertoires in COVID-19. Assay: immunoSEQ multiplex PCR; the TCRdb copy retains only in-frame clones and omits some. In the table there are about 96,000 clones, around three quarters of which are singletons. The V call is TRBV7-9, the J call TRBJ1-1, with a weak D call TRBD1 (6 bases). Sample: peripheral blood. The sequence derives from a man in his fifties or sixties who had recovered from COVID-19. The CDR3: CASSRQDGEAFF. The CDR3 DNA reads as TGTGCCAGCAGCCGACAGGATGGCGAAGCTTTCTTT.